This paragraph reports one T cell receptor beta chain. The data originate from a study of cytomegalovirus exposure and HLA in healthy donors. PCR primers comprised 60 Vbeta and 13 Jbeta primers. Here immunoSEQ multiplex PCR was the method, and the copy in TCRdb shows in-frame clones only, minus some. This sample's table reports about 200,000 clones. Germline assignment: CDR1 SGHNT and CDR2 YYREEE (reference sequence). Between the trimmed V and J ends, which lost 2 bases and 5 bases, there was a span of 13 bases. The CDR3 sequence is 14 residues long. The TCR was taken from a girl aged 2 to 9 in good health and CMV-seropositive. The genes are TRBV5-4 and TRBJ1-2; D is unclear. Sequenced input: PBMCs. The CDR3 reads CASSLWESQYGYTF. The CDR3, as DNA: TGTGCCAGCAGCTTATGGGAGAGCCAATATGGCTACACCTTC.